This T cell receptor (beta chain) is drawn from a study of blood T cell repertoires in COVID-19. The overall study: The origin of the acute and convalescent COVID-19 samples was the United States, Italy and Spain. Nucleic acid was either cDNA or gDNA, and it came from T cells, B-cell-depleted T cells, or PBMCs.

Exposed enrollees had met someone with a PCR-confirmed or clinician-diagnosed COVID-19 case at some point within the 2 weeks before study entry. The sample holds a few counts of this clone. Per the authors' pipeline: Estimated nucleated cell counts came from reference gene primer amplification. The data were produced by immunoSEQ multiplex PCR, yet TCRdb's version contains in-frame clones alone and is incomplete. The V and J calls and clone size were taken over from that table, and D and trimming were inferred from the DNA. The sample lists about 140,000 clones, under 85% occurring once. The length of the CDR3 is 15 residues. Germline CDR1 is MNHEY and CDR2 is SVGAGI. V gave up 5 bases and J gave up 5 bases; unmatched junction bases: 10.

V usage is TRBV6-5 and J usage is TRBJ1-2, with 8 nucleotides matching TRBD1. The sample was PBMCs or T cells enriched from blood (not recorded which). The TCR was taken from a woman aged 18-29 years who had been exposed to COVID-19. In DNA form, the CDR3 reads TGTGCCAGCAGTCCGGACAGGGACCCTCTGTATGGCTACACCTTC. This translates into CASSPDRDPLYGYTF.